Listed below are T cell receptor beta chains from one sample, sequenced in a study of cytomegalovirus exposure and HLA in healthy donors. Profiled with immunoSEQ multiplex PCR; TCRdb holds only in-frame clones, not every one. This table holds about 200,000 clones, about 13% found once. Sequencing was carried out using PBMCs. These receptor sequences come from a man aged 50-59 years in good health and CMV-seropositive. The CDR3 runs from the conserved cysteine through the conserved F or W. A D gene is named only where the DNA matches it firmly. Size is omitted from some rows. Given values are once, few, many or a class for expanded clones.

d_gene | j_gene | v_gene | abundance | CDR3aa | CDR3nt
NA | TRBJ2-1 | TRBV2 | NA | CASSTLWGGLNEQFF | TGTGCCAGCAGTACTCTTTGGGGGGGCCTCAATGAGCAGTTCTTC
NA | TRBJ2-4 | TRBV5-6 | few | CASSSGGGGSNIQYF | TGTGCCAGCAGCTCCGGAGGGGGCGGATCGAACATTCAGTACTTC
NA | TRBJ1-1 | TRBV6-5 | NA | CASRPDSLKSEAFF | TGTGCCAGCAGACCAGACAGCCTAAAATCTGAAGCTTTCTTT
NA | TRBJ1-1 | TRBV7-2 | once | CATTREAALNTEAFF | TGTGCCACCACCCGGGAGGCTGCGTTGAACACTGAAGCTTTCTTT
NA | TRBJ2-5 | TRBV6-5 | NA | CASSPPVSETQYF | TGTGCCAGCAGTCCCCCGGTGTCAGAGACCCAGTACTTC
TRBD1 | TRBJ1-2 | TRBV10-3 | NA | CAISESPGQGYGYTF | TGTGCCATCAGTGAGTCCCCGGGACAGGGGTATGGCTACACCTTC
TRBD1 | TRBJ1-1 | TRBV28 | few | CASKKDRGNMNTEAFF | TGTGCCAGCAAAAAGGACAGGGGGAATATGAACACTGAAGCTTTCTTT
NA | TRBJ2-5 | TRBV6-5 | NA | CASRPGQLQTQYF | TGTGCCAGCCGGCCGGGTCAACTTCAGACCCAGTACTTC
TRBD1 | TRBJ1-2 | TRBV29-1 | few | CSVEKRGLEGYTF | TGCAGCGTTGAAAAAAGGGGGCTCGAAGGCTACACCTTC
NA | TRBJ1-5 | TRBV28 | few | CASSLRTAGGLYSNQPQHF | TGTGCCAGCAGTTTACGGACAGCCGGGGGACTATATAGCAATCAGCCCCAGCATTTT
TRBD2 | TRBJ2-5 | TRBV5-1 | NA | CASSLVAGGGETQYF | TGCGCCAGCAGCTTGGTGGCGGGAGGAGGGGAGACCCAGTACTTC
TRBD1 | TRBJ1-5 | TRBV30 | few | CAWRGDRDQPQHF | TGTGCCTGGAGAGGGGACAGGGACCAGCCCCAGCATTTT
TRBD1 | TRBJ2-1 | TRBV28 | NA | CASSLGTVIYNEQFF | TGTGCCAGCAGTTTAGGGACAGTCATCTACAATGAGCAGTTCTTC
NA | TRBJ1-1 | TRBV9 | few | CASSTQAGVPEAFF | TGTGCCAGCAGCACCCAGGCAGGGGTCCCTGAAGCTTTCTTT
NA | TRBJ2-4 | TRBV2 | few | CASSERLTGSGIQYF | TGTGCCAGCAGTGAGAGACTTACAGGGAGTGGCATTCAGTACTTC
NA | TRBJ1-3 | TRBV7-9 | few | CASSLNGRNSGNTIYF | TGTGCCAGCAGCTTAAATGGCCGAAACTCTGGAAACACCATATATTTT
TRBD1 | TRBJ1-2 | TRBV6-6 | NA | CASTETGVFYGYTF | TGTGCCAGCACAGAGACAGGGGTATTCTATGGCTACACCTTC
NA | TRBJ1-1 | TRBV5-1 | few | CASRQETGNTEAFF | TGCGCCAGCAGACAGGAAACGGGGAACACTGAAGCTTTCTTT
NA | TRBJ1-2 | TRBV5-3 | few | CARSLGRQPTMHGYTF | TGTGCCAGAAGCTTGGGCCGACAGCCTACTATGCATGGCTACACCTTC
NA | TRBJ1-4 | TRBV30 | few | CAWSSVRTRLFF | TGTGCCTGGAGTTCGGTTAGGACACGCCTGTTTTTT
NA | TRBJ1-1 | TRBV6-6 | NA | CASSYITQGAEAFF | TGTGCCAGCAGTTACATCACCCAGGGCGCTGAAGCTTTCTTT
NA | TRBJ2-6 | TRBV4-3 | many | CASSQGRAAGANVLTF | TGCGCCAGCAGCCAAGGGAGGGCAGCTGGGGCCAACGTCCTGACTTTC
TRBD2 | TRBJ2-1 | TRBV6-5 | few | CASSYRASGANEQFF | TGTGCCAGCAGTTACAGGGCTAGCGGGGCGAATGAGCAGTTCTTC
NA | TRBJ1-6 | TRBV6-1 | few | CASSDYGQPNSPLHF | TGTGCCAGCAGTGATTACGGACAGCCGAATTCACCCCTCCACTTT
TRBD1 | TRBJ1-4 | TRBV9 | NA | CASSARQGEGEKLFF | TGTGCCAGCAGCGCCCGACAGGGGGAAGGTGAAAAACTGTTTTTT
NA | TRBJ1-2 | TRBV25-1 | NA | CASSEPTDTGYTF | TGTGCCAGCAGTGAACCTACCGACACAGGCTACACCTTC
NA | TRBJ2-3 | TRBV23-1 | few | CASSQQGVLTQYF | TGCGCCAGCAGTCAACAAGGGGTATTGACGCAGTATTTT
NA | TRBJ2-5 | TRBV6-5 | few | CASSYWRGETQYF | TGTGCCAGCAGTTACTGGAGGGGAGAGACCCAGTACTTC
NA | TRBJ2-6 | TRBV19 | NA | CASTSRFGANVLTF | TGTGCCAGTACCTCGCGGTTTGGGGCCAACGTCCTGACTTTC
TRBD1 | TRBJ1-2 | TRBV10-3 | NA | CAIRTTDRVHGYTF | TGTGCCATCAGAACCACGGACAGGGTCCATGGCTACACCTTC
TRBD1 | TRBJ1-1 | TRBV5-8 | NA | CASSLVAGGGLAEAFF | TGTGCCAGCAGCTTGGTGGCAGGGGGAGGTTTGGCTGAAGCTTTCTTT
TRBD1 | TRBJ1-1 | TRBV12-5 | few | CASGSEGQQGAFF | TGTGCTAGTGGCAGCGAGGGACAGCAAGGAGCTTTCTTT
NA | TRBJ2-1 | TRBV5-4 | few | CASSANNLREVRFF | TGTGCCAGCAGCGCCAATAATTTGAGGGAAGTAAGGTTCTTC
NA | TRBJ2-3 | TRBV25-1 | NA | CASSEYSGDQDTQYF | TGTGCCAGCAGTGAATATTCGGGGGATCAAGATACGCAGTATTTT
NA | TRBJ1-6 | TRBV5-1 | few | CASSLDLRGSYNSPLHF | TGCGCCAGCAGCTTGGACCTGAGAGGCTCCTATAATTCACCCCTCCACTTT
NA | TRBJ2-7 | TRBV29-1 | few | CSVAGGYEQYF | TGCAGCGTTGCTGGGGGCTACGAGCAGTACTTC
NA | TRBJ1-5 | TRBV28 | few | CASSSYRSNQPQHF | TGTGCCAGCAGTTCATACAGAAGCAATCAGCCCCAGCATTTT
TRBD2 | TRBJ2-2 | TRBV7-2 | NA | CASRRRTSGNTGELFF | TGTGCCAGCAGAAGGAGGACTAGCGGGAACACCGGGGAGCTGTTTTTT
TRBD1 | TRBJ2-5 | TRBV19 | NA | CASRDRGRGETQYF | TGTGCCAGTAGGGACAGGGGGCGCGGGGAGACCCAGTACTTC
NA | TRBJ1-1 | TRBV5-6 | NA | CASSLGVGGAEAFF | TGTGCCAGCAGCTTGGGAGTAGGGGGTGCTGAAGCTTTCTTT